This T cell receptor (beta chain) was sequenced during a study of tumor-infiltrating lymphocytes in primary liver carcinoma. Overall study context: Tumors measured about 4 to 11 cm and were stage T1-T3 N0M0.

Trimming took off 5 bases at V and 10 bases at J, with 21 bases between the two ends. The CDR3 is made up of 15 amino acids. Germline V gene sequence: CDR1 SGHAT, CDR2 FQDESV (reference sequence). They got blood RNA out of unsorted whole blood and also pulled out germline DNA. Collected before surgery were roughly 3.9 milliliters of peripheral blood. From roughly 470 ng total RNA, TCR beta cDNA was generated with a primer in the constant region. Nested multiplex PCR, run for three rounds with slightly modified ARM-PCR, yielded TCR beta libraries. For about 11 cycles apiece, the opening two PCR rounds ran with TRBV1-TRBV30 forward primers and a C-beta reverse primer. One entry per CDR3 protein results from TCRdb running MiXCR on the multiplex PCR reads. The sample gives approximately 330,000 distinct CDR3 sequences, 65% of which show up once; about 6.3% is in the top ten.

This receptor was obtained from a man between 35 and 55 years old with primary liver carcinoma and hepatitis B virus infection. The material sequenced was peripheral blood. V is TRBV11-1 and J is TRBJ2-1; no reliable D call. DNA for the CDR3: TGTGCCAGCAGCCGACGACAAGGAAGGGCACGCGAGCAGTTCTTC. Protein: CASSRRQGRAREQFF.